The rows below give T cell receptor beta chains drawn from one sample of a study of T cell repertoires in cytomegalovirus infection. TCRdb re-called the reads with MiXCR, one entry per CDR3 protein. Here the sample spans a few hundred thousand distinct CDR3 sequences, around 18% being singletons. The specimen was PBMCs. The origin of the receptors is a human donor in good health (CMV status not recorded). Some clones in this sample may be carry-over from other donors' samples. The CDR3 runs from the conserved cysteine through the conserved F or W. Fields, in order: V gene, clone size, J gene, CDR3 protein. A row's size may be missing; if present it is once, few, many or a size class.

>TRBV25-1|NA|TRBJ1-5
CASSVSDRAAQHF
>TRBV4-2|many|TRBJ2-1
CASSHRYNEQFF
>TRBV7-2|many|TRBJ2-1
CASSLLRGGSYEQFF
>TRBV7-2|many|TRBJ2-5
CASSPPGSGGETQYF
>TRBV7-6|many|TRBJ2-5
CASSSDVAQYF
>TRBV7-8|many|TRBJ2-5
CATDGQAPMYQETQYF
>TRBV7-2|many|TRBJ2-1
CASSPGTASYNEQFF
>TRBV7-2|many|TRBJ1-3
CASSTGRRNTIYF
>TRBV12-3/TRBV12-4|many|TRBJ2-1
CASTRGGKENEQFF
>TRBV6-2/TRBV6-3|few|TRBJ1-1
CASSYIPGKSRFAFF
>TRBV19|few|TRBJ1-4
CASRQRATNEKLFF
>TRBV20-1|once|TRBJ1-1
CSARGTDLSTEAFF
>TRBV7-6|NA|TRBJ2-3
CASSFASPDTQYF
>TRBV4-3|few|TRBJ1-1
CASSQMGNTEAFF
>TRBV7-9|few|TRBJ2-7
CASSLVAVGQSYEQYF
>TRBV27|many|TRBJ2-7
CASSPTIVGPYEQYF
>TRBV20-1|NA|TRBJ2-7
CSAPGGGTYEQYF
>TRBV28|many|TRBJ2-1
CASSDNEQFF
>TRBV12-3/TRBV12-4|many|TRBJ2-7
CASRKTGVEQYF
>TRBV6-2/TRBV6-3|many|TRBJ2-2
CASSYLGLAGELFF
>TRBV20-1|NA|TRBJ1-5
CSATTGNQPQHF
>TRBV7-9|many|TRBJ2-2
CASSSFPGASGSWVTGELFF
>TRBV7-2|many|TRBJ1-2
CASSLDGGGNYGYTF
>TRBV6-2/TRBV6-3|many|TRBJ1-1
CASSHDNWNTEAFF
>TRBV4-1|NA|TRBJ2-3
CASSQVGADTQYF